The 22 T cell receptor beta chains listed next were all sequenced from one sample in a study of blood T cell repertoires in COVID-19. Some clones are missing from TCRdb's copy, which holds only in-frame ones; the method was immunoSEQ multiplex PCR. This sample has about 300,000 clones, with 85% found just once. Material for sequencing was PBMCs or T cells enriched from blood (not recorded which). The receptors come from a woman in her 50s who had recovered from COVID-19.

V gene TRBV30 combines with J gene TRBJ1-2; D not certain. The CDR3 is 14 amino acids. Germline CDR1 is GTSNPN and CDR2 is SVGIG (reference sequence). The V end lost 0 bases, the J end lost 4 bases, and 12 bases lay between the germline ends. CDR3 loop: CAWSVNSLIYGYTF. The DNA of the CDR3 is TGTGCCTGGAGTGTGAACAGCCTCATCTATGGCTACACCTTC.

J is TRBJ2-2 and V is TRBV2; no clear D gene. Looked up from germline, CDR1 is SNHLY and CDR2 is FYNNEI. V lost 6 bases and J lost 1, with 12 bases in between. This CDR3 has 15 residues. The CDR3 protein is CASRESTLNTGELFF. The CDR3 DNA sequence: TGTGCCAGCAGGGAATCGACACTGAACACCGGGGAGCTGTTTTTT.

The chain is built from TRBV5-6 and TRBJ2-2; the match to TRBD1 covers 7 bases. V dropped 3 bases and J dropped 2; count of bases not matched to a gene: 1. The CDR3 covers 14 residues. Germline assignment: CDR1 SGHDT and CDR2 YYEEEE. In DNA, the CDR3 is TGTGCCAGCAGCTGGGACAGAAACACCGGGGAGCTGTTTTTT. Protein product: CASSWDRNTGELFF.

The V call is TRBV29-1, the J call TRBJ2-1; TRBD1 matches 8 bases. The CDR3 spans 11 residues. Germline V gene lookup returns CDR1 SQVTM and CDR2 ANQGSEA. Unmatched junction bases numbered 2, after V lost 6 bases and J lost 7 bases. The CDR3 reads CSVDRANEQFF. The CDR3 DNA is TGCAGCGTGGACAGGGCGAATGAGCAGTTCTTC.

Remarks on this clone: At the DNA level, this CDR3 is encoded by other sequences in the same sample as well. This chain joins TRBV7-2 and TRBJ2-7, with 11 bases lining up with TRBD2. The CDR3 sequence is 15 residues long. Germline CDR1 and CDR2: SGHTA and FQGNSA. V dropped 5 bases and J dropped 2; count of bases not matched to a gene: 5. The CDR3 DNA reads TGTGCCAGCAGCCTTGGGACTAGCGGTCCCTACGAGCAGTACTTC. Its protein product is CASSLGTSGPYEQYF.

The chain employs TRBV3-1 (or the pseudogene TRBV3-2) and TRBJ1-3; D unresolved. The V and J ends lost 5 bases and 4 bases respectively, with 9 bases between them. The CDR3 is made up of 13 amino acids. Germline V lookup: CDR1 LGHDT, CDR2 YNNKEL (reference sequence). The CDR3 is CASSFVGGNTIYF. The DNA of the CDR3 is TGTGCCAGCAGCTTTGTCGGGGGAAACACCATATATTTT.

The V call is TRBV18, the J call TRBJ1-2; 7 bases fit TRBD1. Losses at the gene ends were 6 bases for V and 6 bases for J; bases not matched to a gene: 7. Germline lookup yields CDR1 KGHSH and CDR2 LQKENI. CDR3 size: 13 residues. The CDR3 sequence is CASSQAQGNGYTF. CDR3 nucleotide sequence: TGTGCCAGCTCCCAAGCACAGGGGAATGGCTACACCTTC.

This chain joins TRBV5-5 and TRBJ2-1; 9 nucleotides line up with TRBD1. CDR1 is SGHKS and CDR2 is YYEKEE in the germline V gene (reference sequence). The CDR3 length is 15 residues. J gave up 4 bases and V 4 bases, and 6 bases lay outside the gene matches. In nucleotides, the CDR3 is TGTGCCAGCAGCGCCGGGACAGGGAAATACAATGAGCAGTTCTTC. It yields the protein CASSAGTGKYNEQFF. The full variable domain, its missing parts supplied by reference TRBV5-5 and TRBJ2-1, is DAGVTQSPTHLIKTRGQQVTLRCSPISGHKSVSWYQQVLGQGPQFIFQYYEKEERGRGNFPDRFSARQFPNYSSELNVNALLLGDSALYLCASSAGTGKYNEQFFGPGTRLTVL.

This sequence joins TRBV5-1 and TRBJ2-1, with 7 bases fitting TRBD2. This CDR3 contains 16 residues. Trimming cost V 7 bases and J 0 bases; bases outside gene matches: 10. Germline loops: CDR1 SGHRS, CDR2 YFSETQ. The DNA of the CDR3 is TGCGCCAGCGCGTCCCCTAGCGGAGCCTCCTACAATGAGCAGTTCTTC. Its protein product is CASASPSGASYNEQFF.

The rearrangement uses TRBV29-1 and TRBJ1-3; D unresolved. The CDR3 totals 12 residues. In germline, CDR1 is SQVTM, CDR2 ANQGSEA. V was cut by 6 bases and J by 0 bases, with 6 bases left in between. The CDR3 DNA reads TGCAGCGTATCAGACTCTGGAAACACCATATATTTT. It encodes CSVSDSGNTIYF.

V is TRBV5-1 and J is TRBJ2-3; D may be TRBD1 (6 bases). Germline V lookup: CDR1 SGHRS, CDR2 YFSETQ. CDR3 size: 14 residues. V was trimmed by 0 bases and J by 5 bases, leaving 10 bases between them. CDR3 loop: CASSLGQVEDTQYF. The CDR3, as DNA: TGCGCCAGCAGCTTGGGACAGGTCGAAGATACGCAGTATTTT.

J is TRBJ2-3 and V is TRBV3-1 (or the pseudogene TRBV3-2), with a tentative D call TRBD2 (6 bases). The germline V gene encodes CDR1 LGHDT and CDR2 YNNKEL (reference sequence). Trimming cost V 0 bases and J 7 bases, with 14 bases left between them. There are 15 residues in the CDR3. CDR3 in amino acids: CASSQDLRGGNTQYF. In nucleotides, the CDR3 is TGTGCCAGCAGCCAAGATCTCCGAGGAGGGAATACGCAGTATTTT.

This clone was picked up one time. V usage is TRBV9 and J usage is TRBJ2-1; 12 positions agree with TRBD2. V shed 0 bases, J shed 4 bases, and the junction held 5 bases outside the gene matches. The CDR3 spans 17 residues. The germline gives CDR1 SGDLS, CDR2 YYNGEE. The CDR3 loop is CASSVATGLAGYNEQFF. The CDR3 nucleotides are TGTGCCAGCAGCGTAGCTACCGGACTAGCGGGGTACAATGAGCAGTTCTTC.

This clone was found a few times. The CDR3 DNA follows: TGTGCCAGCAGTGCCGGACAGCCGAGACCTGAAGCTTTCTTT. Amino acids: CASSAGQPRPEAFF. The chain combines TRBV2 with TRBJ1-1; tentatively, D is TRBD1 (6 bases). V was trimmed by 4 bases and J by 6 bases, leaving 15 bases between them. Germline V CDR1 and CDR2: SNHLY, FYNNEI. This CDR3 contains 14 residues.

This chain links TRBV12-5 with TRBJ1-5; 7 positions match TRBD1. V shed 3 bases, J shed 2 bases, and the junction held 19 bases outside the gene matches. Germline V gene sequence: CDR1 LGHNT, CDR2 FRNRAP. The CDR3 is 20 amino acids. The CDR3 DNA reads as TGTGCTAGTGGTTTTGACTCCGGGACAGCGTGGTCGGGGGGCAATCAGCCCCAGCATTTT. Protein: CASGFDSGTAWSGGNQPQHF.

As regards this clone: In the same sample, other DNA sequences code for this CDR3. This chain joins TRBV2 and TRBJ1-6, with 8 nucleotides matching TRBD1. The CDR3 runs 16 residues. Per the germline V gene, CDR1 is SNHLY and CDR2 is FYNNEI. Losses at the gene ends were 4 bases for V and 6 bases for J; bases not matched to a gene: 8. The CDR3 is CASSGGTGGFNSPLHF. The CDR3 region has the DNA TGTGCCAGCAGTGGCGGGACAGGCGGATTTAATTCACCCCTCCACTTT.

The chain recombines TRBV27 with TRBJ1-2; TRBD1 might be the D (5 bases). CDR3 length: 15 amino acids. V gave up 3 bases and J gave up 8 bases, with 19 bases separating them. Germline loops: CDR1 MNHEY, CDR2 SMNVEV (reference sequence). CDR3 in DNA: TGTGCCAGCAGTTTCGTAGGGGCCGACCTTAGGGGCTACACCTTC. It translates to CASSFVGADLRGYTF.

The gene calls are TRBV5-1 and TRBJ2-7; 9 bases map to TRBD1. CDR1 is SGHRS and CDR2 is YFSETQ in the germline V gene. V was pared by 0 bases and J by 6 bases, with 4 bases of the junction left unmatched. CDR3 length: 14 amino acids. This chain's CDR3 is CASSLGDRVSEQYF. The DNA for the CDR3 is TGCGCCAGCAGCTTGGGGGACAGGGTAAGCGAGCAGTACTTC.

This CDR3 is CASSLEVGQGSYEQYF. In DNA, the CDR3 is TGTGCCAGCAGCTTAGAAGTCGGGCAGGGTTCCTACGAGCAGTACTTC. The J gene is TRBJ2-7, the V gene TRBV7-9, with D maybe TRBD1 (5 bases). V lost 1 base and J lost 1, with 14 bases in between. Germline V CDR1 and CDR2: SEHNR, FQNEAQ (reference sequence). The CDR3 length is 16 residues.

The rearrangement joins TRBV28 to TRBJ1-5; TRBD1 might be the D (6 bases). V was clipped by 11 bases and J by 0 bases, with 11 bases between them. Germline CDR1 reads MDHEN; CDR2 reads SYDVKM. The CDR3 spans 13 residues. This CDR3 is CAGSGDSNQPQHF. The CDR3 nucleotides read TGTGCCGGCTCAGGGGATAGCAATCAGCCCCAGCATTTT.

The rearrangement uses TRBV19 and TRBJ1-1; 7 nucleotides agree with TRBD1. The junction had 11 bases not matched to a gene; V was cut back by 6 bases and J by 1 base. CDR1 LNHDA and CDR2 SQIVND come from the germline V gene (reference sequence). The CDR3 covers 16 residues. DNA for the CDR3: TGTGCCAGTAGACGGATGGACAGGCCGAGGAACACTGAAGCTTTCTTT. It is translated as CASRRMDRPRNTEAFF.

The chain combines TRBV7-2 with TRBJ2-2, with D possibly TRBD1 on 6 matching bases. The CDR3 has 14 residues. Germline lookup yields CDR1 SGHTA and CDR2 FQGNSA. V was pared by 3 bases and J by 4 bases, with 9 bases between. CDR3 amino acids: CASSLTDSTGELFF. Here the CDR3 DNA reads TGTGCCAGCAGCTTGACGGACAGCACCGGGGAGCTGTTTTTT.